This T cell receptor (beta chain) derives from a study of T cell repertoires in cytomegalovirus infection. As regards this clonotype: Its antigen is unknown.

TCRdb re-called the reads with MiXCR, one entry per CDR3 protein. Of about 900,000 distinct CDR3 sequences listed, under 40% are singletons. V lost 1 base to trimming and J lost 0 bases, with 7 bases between them. The CDR3 is 15 amino acids. Germline V lookup: CDR1 SGHDN, CDR2 FVKESK. Source: cultured CD8+ T cells from PBMCs, taken from culture after CMV antigen stimulation. This clonotype was obtained from a human donor in good health (CMV status not recorded). Some clones in this sample may be carry-over from other donors' samples. V gene TRBV14 combines with J gene TRBJ1-5; the D is unclear. The CDR3 reads CASSQGTGSNQPQHF. The CDR3 DNA reads TGTGCCAGCAGCCAAGGTACGGGTAGCAATCAGCCCCAGCATTTT.